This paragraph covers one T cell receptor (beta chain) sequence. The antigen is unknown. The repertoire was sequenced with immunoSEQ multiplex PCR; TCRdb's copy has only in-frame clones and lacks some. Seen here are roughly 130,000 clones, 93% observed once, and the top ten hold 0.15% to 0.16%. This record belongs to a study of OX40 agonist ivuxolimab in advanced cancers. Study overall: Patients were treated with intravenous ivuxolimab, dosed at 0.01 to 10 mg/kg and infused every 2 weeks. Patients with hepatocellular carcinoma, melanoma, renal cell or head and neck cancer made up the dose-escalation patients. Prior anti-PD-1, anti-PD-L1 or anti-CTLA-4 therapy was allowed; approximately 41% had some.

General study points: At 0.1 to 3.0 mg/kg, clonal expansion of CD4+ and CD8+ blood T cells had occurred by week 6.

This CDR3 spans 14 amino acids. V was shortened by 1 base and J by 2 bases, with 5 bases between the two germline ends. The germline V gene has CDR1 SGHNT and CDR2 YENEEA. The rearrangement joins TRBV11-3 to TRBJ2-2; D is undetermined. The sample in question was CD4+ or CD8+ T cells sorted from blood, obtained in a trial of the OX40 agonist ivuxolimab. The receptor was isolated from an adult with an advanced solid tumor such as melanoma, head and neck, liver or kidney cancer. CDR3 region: CASSLVTNTGELFF. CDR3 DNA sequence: TGTGCCAGCAGCTTAGTCACAAACACCGGGGAGCTGTTTTTT.